The 19 T cell receptor beta chains below were found in one sample sequenced in a study of a mutant IDH1 vaccine in newly diagnosed glioma. Stated time point: week 11, during vaccination. The study gave 300 ug of mutant IDH1 20-mer peptide per vaccine dose, with topical imiquimod. For these receptors, no antigen is known. Profiling relied on immunoSEQ multiplex PCR, and the TCRdb table lists in-frame clones only, not all of them. Here the sample spans around 130,000 clones, roughly 75% being singletons. The material was PBMCs, obtained from a glioma patient whose treatment included an IDH1 peptide vaccine. The receptors originated from a man aged 35-49 years with glioma.

On this clone itself: The junction does not match germline at one end; this may be a read error. The chain uses TRBV6-1 and TRBJ1-2; 9 nucleotides match TRBD1. This CDR3 is built from 15 residues. Germline loops: CDR1 MNHNS, CDR2 SASEGT. CDR3 residues: CASCQLTGGWGTVNF. CDR3 bases: TGTGCCAGCTGCCAACTGACAGGGGGTTGGGGAACCGTAAATTTC.

The rearrangement links TRBV27 to TRBJ2-1; no reliable D call. Deletions cut 5 bases from V and 0 bases from J, with 8 bases between. Germline V gene data show CDR1 as MNHEY and CDR2 as SMNVEV (reference sequence). The CDR3 length is 14 residues. CDR3 nucleotide sequence: TGTGCCAGCAGTCCCCATAGCTCCTACAATGAGCAGTTCTTC. This gives the protein CASSPHSSYNEQFF.

The rearrangement uses TRBV19 and TRBJ1-4, with 7 bases lining up with TRBD1. The CDR3 is 15 residues long. CDR1 is LNHDA, CDR2 SQIVND, per germline (reference sequence). The J segment lost 5 bases and the V segment lost 7 bases, leaving 10 bases of the junction unmatched. CDR3 region: CASTPGGIRNEKLFF. The CDR3 nucleotides are TGTGCCAGTACCCCAGGGGGGATAAGGAATGAAAAACTGTTTTTT.

The chain has TRBV11-2 and TRBJ1-1; a weak D match, TRBD1 (6 bases). The ends were cut back, 6 bases at V and 8 bases at J, with 19 bases in the middle. The CDR3 contains 14 residues. Germline CDR1 SGHAT, CDR2 FQNNGV. The CDR3 spells CASSQKGGGAEAFF. The CDR3 DNA reads TGTGCCAGCAGTCAAAAAGGGGGGGGCGCGGAAGCTTTCTTT.

The V call is TRBV28, the J call TRBJ1-2; no definite D call. The CDR3 extends over 17 amino acids. Between the trimmed V and J ends, which lost 3 bases and 2 bases, there was a span of 19 bases. Germline values: CDR1 MDHEN, CDR2 SYDVKM. Here the CDR3 reads CASSFSSVQTLNYGYTF. CDR3 nucleotide sequence: TGTGCCAGCAGTTTTTCTTCGGTACAGACGCTAAACTATGGCTACACCTTC.

The rearrangement links TRBV28 to TRBJ2-3, with 14 bases fitting TRBD2. CDR3 length equals 15 residues. CDR1 and CDR2 (germline): MDHEN, SYDVKM. V was clipped by 1 base and J by 9 bases; unmatched bases: 3. The CDR3: CASSLFGTSGSTQYF. In DNA, the CDR3 is TGTGCCAGCAGTTTATTTGGGACTAGCGGGAGCACGCAGTATTTT.

The V and J genes are TRBV7-9 and TRBJ1-1; TRBD1 matches at 9 bases. The CDR3 is 14 residues long. Losses at the gene ends were 4 bases for V and 4 bases for J; bases not matched to a gene: 4. The V gene's germline CDR1 is SEHNR and CDR2 FQNEAQ (reference sequence). CDR3 region: CASSSDRGSTEAFF. In nucleotides, the CDR3 is TGTGCCAGCAGCTCCGACAGGGGGAGCACTGAAGCTTTCTTT.

This chain uses TRBV30 with TRBJ2-7; TRBD1 matches 9 bases. The junction had 12 bases not matched to a gene; V was cut back by 3 bases and J by 3 bases. The germline CDR1 and CDR2 sequences are GTSNPN and SVGIG (reference sequence). This CDR3 spans 16 amino acids. The CDR3 region has the DNA TGTGCCTGGAGCCCGCTTACCGGGACAGGGCTCTACGAGCAGTACTTC. It yields the protein CAWSPLTGTGLYEQYF.

The chain recombines TRBV9 with TRBJ1-3; no clear D gene. The CDR3 extends over 13 amino acids. The germline CDR1 and CDR2 sequences are SGDLS and YYNGEE. Trimming took off 0 bases at V and 7 bases at J, with 8 bases between the two ends. The CDR3 sequence: CASSVGPWNTIYF. In nucleotides, the CDR3 is TGTGCCAGCAGCGTAGGCCCTTGGAACACCATATATTTT.

The CDR3 coding sequence is TGTGCCAGCAGCTTAGAGGCGGGGAAGAGCCCCCTCCACTTT. It is translated as CASSLEAGKSPLHF. The chain uses TRBV11-2 and TRBJ1-6; D gene uncertain. The V end lost 0 bases, the J end lost 13 bases, and 13 bases lay between the germline ends. This CDR3 contains 14 residues. Germline assignment: CDR1 SGHAT and CDR2 FQNNGV.

The chain recombines TRBV2 with TRBJ1-2; TRBD1 might be the D (6 bases). Per germline, CDR1 SNHLY and CDR2 FYNNEI. This CDR3 has 12 amino acids. Trimming removed 8 bases at V and 2 bases at J, with 9 bases between. This chain's CDR3 is CASSGTNYGYTF. The CDR3, as DNA: TGTGCCAGCTCCGGGACAAACTATGGCTACACCTTC.

V and J are TRBV4-2 and TRBJ1-1; TRBD1 is a possible D gene (6 bases). CDR3 size: 13 residues. Germline CDR1 LGHNA, CDR2 YNFKEQ. Between the trimmed V and J ends, which lost 4 bases and 4 bases, there was a span of 10 bases. CDR3 sequence reads: CASSLTGTTEAFF. Here the CDR3 DNA reads TGTGCCAGCAGCCTTACAGGGACCACTGAAGCTTTCTTT.

The chain is built from TRBV27 and TRBJ2-1, with D uncertain. The V and J ends lost 4 bases and 4 bases respectively, with 5 bases between them. The CDR3 is made up of 12 amino acids. The germline gives CDR1 MNHEY, CDR2 SMNVEV (reference sequence). This chain's CDR3 is CASSSGYNEQFF. The CDR3 DNA reads as TGTGCCAGCAGTTCAGGATACAATGAGCAGTTCTTC.

This clone has a single count. V is TRBV4-3 and J is TRBJ2-5, with D perhaps TRBD1 (6 bases). CDR3 length: 14 residues. The V end was cut by 1 base, the J end by 6 bases, with 12 bases between. CDR1 is LGHNA and CDR2 is YSLEER in the germline V gene. Here the CDR3 reads CASSQVLGGQTQYF. CDR3 sequence (DNA): TGCGCCAGCAGCCAAGTTTTAGGGGGACAGACCCAGTACTTC.

This rearrangement joins TRBV19 to TRBJ2-2, with D perhaps TRBD1 or TRBD2 (5 bases each). CDR3 length: 17 amino acids. With 4 bases removed from V and 2 bases from J, the gap between germline ends came to 17 bases. Germline V lookup: CDR1 LNHDA, CDR2 SQIVND (reference sequence). CDR3 amino acids: CASSKRGTHANTGELFF. The CDR3 bases are TGTGCCAGTAGTAAGAGAGGGACCCACGCTAACACCGGGGAGCTGTTTTTT.

This chain uses TRBV7-8 with TRBJ1-1, with TRBD1 matching over 7 bases. Germline V gene data show CDR1 as SGHVS and CDR2 as FQNEAQ. The trim removed 0 bases at V and 5 bases at J, leaving 9 bases unmatched. The CDR3 has 16 residues. The CDR3 DNA reads as TGTGCCAGCAGCTTAGCCTCAACAGGGGTTGAAACTGAAGCTTTCTTT. It yields the protein CASSLASTGVETEAFF. Filled out from reference TRBV7-8 and TRBJ1-1, the complete variable domain reads GAGVSQSPRYKVAKRGQDVALRCDPISGHVSLFWYQQALGQGPEFLTYFQNEAQLDKSGLPSDRFFAERPEGSVSTLKIQRTQQEDSAVYLCASSLASTGVETEAFFGQGTRLTVV.

The V call is TRBV9, the J call TRBJ2-3; no clear D. V was cut by 1 base and J by 9 bases, with 12 bases left in between. The CDR3 runs to 13 residues. Germline V CDR1 and CDR2: SGDLS, YYNGEE. CDR3 loop: CASSVLDGRTQYF. The DNA for the CDR3 is TGTGCCAGCAGCGTATTGGACGGTCGGACGCAGTATTTT. Filled out from reference TRBV9 and TRBJ2-3, the complete variable domain reads DSGVTQTPKHLITATGQRVTLRCSPRSGDLSVYWYQQSLDQGLQFLIQYYNGEERAKGNILERFSAQQFPDLHSELNLSSLELGDSALYFCASSVLDGRTQYFGPGTRLTVL.

J is TRBJ1-2 and V is TRBV29-1, with 7 bases aligning to TRBD1. This CDR3 comprises 14 residues. CDR1 is SQVTM, CDR2 ANQGSEA, per germline. V lost 3 bases to trimming and J lost 3 bases; unmatched junction nucleotides: 7. CDR3 sequence reads: CSVDRQGRDYGYTF. The DNA of the CDR3 is TGCAGCGTTGACCGACAGGGACGGGACTATGGCTACACCTTC.

This chain uses TRBV25-1 with TRBJ1-6; 9 bases line up with TRBD1. This CDR3 is 15 amino acids long. The J segment lost 10 bases and the V segment lost 3 bases, leaving 7 bases of the junction unmatched. CDR1 MGHDK and CDR2 SYGVNS come from the germline V gene. This CDR3 reads CASSEYRGQESPLHF. CDR3 nucleotide sequence: TGTGCCAGCAGTGAGTACAGGGGGCAGGAATCACCCCTCCACTTT.